This T cell receptor (beta chain) was recovered during a study of shared clonotypes between healthy human individuals. CDR1 is SGHTA, CDR2 FQGNSA, per germline. The CDR3 extends over 15 amino acids. V lost 5 bases, J lost 1 base, and 14 bases lay in between. The naive CD8 fraction comprised CD45RO-negative cells positively selected for CCR7 and excluded terminally differentiated effector memory CD45RA+ cells. The protocol was immunoSEQ multiplex PCR, while the TCRdb copy is restricted to in-frame clones and leaves out a portion. This table has 550,000 to 750,000 clones, about 90% appearing once. The sample was naive CD8+ T cells sorted from blood. The gene calls are TRBV7-2 and TRBJ2-5, with a weak D call TRBD2 (5 bases). This receptor was taken from a man younger than 40 in good health. Here the CDR3 DNA reads TGTGCCAGCAGCCTGATCTCCGGGGTCCAAGAGACCCAGTACTTC. This codes for CASSLISGVQETQYF.